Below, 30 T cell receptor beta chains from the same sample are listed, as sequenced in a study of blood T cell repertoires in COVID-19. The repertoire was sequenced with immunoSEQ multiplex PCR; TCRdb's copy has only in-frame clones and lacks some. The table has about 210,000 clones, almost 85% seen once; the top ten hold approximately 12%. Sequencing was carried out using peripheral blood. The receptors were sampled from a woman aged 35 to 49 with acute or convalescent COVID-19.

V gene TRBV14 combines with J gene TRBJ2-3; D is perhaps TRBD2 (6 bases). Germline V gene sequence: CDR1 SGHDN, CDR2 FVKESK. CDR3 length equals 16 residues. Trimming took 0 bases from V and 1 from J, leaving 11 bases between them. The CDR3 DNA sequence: TGTGCCAGCAGCCAAGAAGGGGCGGGACGCACAGATACGCAGTATTTT. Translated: CASSQEGAGRTDTQYF.

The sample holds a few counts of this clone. The CDR3 loop is CAWGLQGDQPQHF. For the CDR3, the DNA is TGTGCCTGGGGGCTTCAGGGTGATCAGCCCCAGCATTTT. V usage is TRBV30 and J usage is TRBJ1-5; a weak D match, TRBD1 (5 bases). The germline V gene encodes CDR1 GTSNPN and CDR2 SVGIG (reference sequence). V was shortened by 5 bases and J by 5 bases, with 13 bases between the two germline ends. The CDR3 consists of 13 residues.

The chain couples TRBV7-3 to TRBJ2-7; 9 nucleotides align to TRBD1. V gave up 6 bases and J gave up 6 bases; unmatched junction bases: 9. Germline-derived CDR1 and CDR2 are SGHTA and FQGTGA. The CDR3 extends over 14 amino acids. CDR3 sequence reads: CASSAGTGSGEQYF. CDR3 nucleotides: TGTGCCAGCAGTGCCGGGACAGGGTCAGGCGAGCAGTACTTC.

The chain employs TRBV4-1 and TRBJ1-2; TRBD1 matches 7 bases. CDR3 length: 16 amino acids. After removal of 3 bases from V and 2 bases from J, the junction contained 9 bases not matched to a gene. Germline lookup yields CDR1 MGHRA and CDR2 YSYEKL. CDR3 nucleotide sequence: TGCGCCAGCAGCCACAGTACAGGGGCGAGAAACTATGGCTACACCTTC. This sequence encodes CASSHSTGARNYGYTF.

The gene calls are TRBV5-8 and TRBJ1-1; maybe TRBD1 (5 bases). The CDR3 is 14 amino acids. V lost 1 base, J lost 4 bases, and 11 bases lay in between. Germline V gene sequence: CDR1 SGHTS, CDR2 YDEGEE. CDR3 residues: CASSLTLGGTEAFF. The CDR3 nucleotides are TGTGCCAGCAGCTTGACCCTGGGGGGCACTGAAGCTTTCTTT.

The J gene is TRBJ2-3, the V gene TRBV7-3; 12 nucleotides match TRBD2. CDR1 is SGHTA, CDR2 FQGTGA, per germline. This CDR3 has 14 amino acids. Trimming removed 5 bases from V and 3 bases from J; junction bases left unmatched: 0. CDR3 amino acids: CASSLAGGTDTQYF. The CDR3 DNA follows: TGTGCCAGCAGCCTAGCGGGGGGGACAGATACGCAGTATTTT.

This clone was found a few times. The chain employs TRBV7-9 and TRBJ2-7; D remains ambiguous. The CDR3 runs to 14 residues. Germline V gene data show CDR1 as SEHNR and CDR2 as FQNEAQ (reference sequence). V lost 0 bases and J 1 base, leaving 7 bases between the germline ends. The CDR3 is CASSLARRSYEQYF. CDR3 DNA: TGTGCCAGCAGCTTAGCTAGGAGATCCTACGAGCAGTACTTC.

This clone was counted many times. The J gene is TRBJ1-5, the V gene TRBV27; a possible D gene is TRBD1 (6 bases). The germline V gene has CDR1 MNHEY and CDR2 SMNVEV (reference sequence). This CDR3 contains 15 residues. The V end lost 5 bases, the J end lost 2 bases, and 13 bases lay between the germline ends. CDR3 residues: CASSTVQGGNQPQHF. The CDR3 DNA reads TGTGCCAGCAGTACCGTACAGGGTGGCAATCAGCCCCAGCATTTT.

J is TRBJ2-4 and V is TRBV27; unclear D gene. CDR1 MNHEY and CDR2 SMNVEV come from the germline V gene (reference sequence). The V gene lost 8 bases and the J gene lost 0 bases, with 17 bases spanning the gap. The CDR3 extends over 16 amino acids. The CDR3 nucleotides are TGTGCCAGCTCCCTAAACCCCCTCCTAGCCAAAAACATTCAGTACTTC. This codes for CASSLNPLLAKNIQYF.

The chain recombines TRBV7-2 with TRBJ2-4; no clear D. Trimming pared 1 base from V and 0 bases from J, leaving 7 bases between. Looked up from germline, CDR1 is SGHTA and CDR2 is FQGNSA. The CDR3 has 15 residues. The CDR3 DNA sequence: TGTGCCAGCAGCTTAGACGAGATAGCCAAAAACATTCAGTACTTC. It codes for CASSLDEIAKNIQYF.

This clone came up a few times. The CDR3 DNA reads as TGTGCCAGCAGTTCACAGGGAATAGGGAACACTGAAGCTTTCTTT. It specifies CASSSQGIGNTEAFF. The chain employs TRBV6-5 and TRBJ1-1; TRBD1 might be the D (6 bases). Trimming took 4 bases from V and 1 from J, leaving 13 bases between them. The CDR3 loop spans 15 amino acids. Per germline, CDR1 MNHEY and CDR2 SVGAGI.

The CDR3 here is CASSATSSSYNEQFF. For the CDR3, the DNA is TGTGCCAGCAGCGCCACTAGCTCCTCCTACAATGAGCAGTTCTTC. V gene TRBV11-2 combines with J gene TRBJ2-1; maybe TRBD2 (6 bases). The V end lost 5 bases, the J end lost 0 bases, and 11 bases lay between the germline ends. The CDR3 extends over 15 amino acids. Germline-derived CDR1 and CDR2 are SGHAT and FQNNGV.

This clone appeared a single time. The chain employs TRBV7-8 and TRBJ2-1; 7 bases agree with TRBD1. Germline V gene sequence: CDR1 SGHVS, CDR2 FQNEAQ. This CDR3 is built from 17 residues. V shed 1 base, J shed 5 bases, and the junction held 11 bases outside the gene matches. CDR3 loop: CASSLGWGWDRDNEQFF. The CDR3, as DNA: TGTGCCAGCAGCTTAGGCTGGGGATGGGACAGAGACAATGAGCAGTTCTTC. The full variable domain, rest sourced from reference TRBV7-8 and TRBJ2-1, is GAGVSQSPRYKVAKRGQDVALRCDPISGHVSLFWYQQALGQGPEFLTYFQNEAQLDKSGLPSDRFFAERPEGSVSTLKIQRTQQEDSAVYLCASSLGWGWDRDNEQFFGPGTRLTVL.

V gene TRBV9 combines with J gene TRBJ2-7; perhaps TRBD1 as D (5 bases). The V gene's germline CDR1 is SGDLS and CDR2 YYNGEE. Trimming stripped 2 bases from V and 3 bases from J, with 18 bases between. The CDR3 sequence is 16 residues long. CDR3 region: CASSVQTGAGIYEQYF. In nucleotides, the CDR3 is TGTGCCAGCAGCGTCCAAACAGGCGCAGGGATCTACGAGCAGTACTTC.

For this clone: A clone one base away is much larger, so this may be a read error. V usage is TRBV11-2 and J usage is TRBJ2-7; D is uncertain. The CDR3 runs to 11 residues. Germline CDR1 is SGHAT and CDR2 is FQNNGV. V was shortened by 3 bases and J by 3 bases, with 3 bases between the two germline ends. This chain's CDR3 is CASSFYYEQYF. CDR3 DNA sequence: TGTGCCAGCAGCTTTTACTACGAGCAGTACTTC.

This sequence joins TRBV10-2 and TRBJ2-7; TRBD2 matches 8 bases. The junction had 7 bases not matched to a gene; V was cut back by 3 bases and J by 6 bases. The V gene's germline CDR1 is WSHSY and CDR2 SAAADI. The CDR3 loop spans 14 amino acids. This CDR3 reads CASSESREGGEQYF. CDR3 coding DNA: TGCGCCAGCAGTGAATCTCGGGAGGGTGGCGAGCAGTACTTC.

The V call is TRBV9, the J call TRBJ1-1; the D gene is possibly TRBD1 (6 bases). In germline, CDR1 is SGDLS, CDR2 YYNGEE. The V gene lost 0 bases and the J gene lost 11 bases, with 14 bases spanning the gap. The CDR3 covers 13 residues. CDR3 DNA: TGTGCCAGCAGCGTAGCCTCTGGGGGCGAGGCTTTCTTT. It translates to CASSVASGGEAFF. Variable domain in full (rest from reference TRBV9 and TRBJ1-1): DSGVTQTPKHLITATGQRVTLRCSPRSGDLSVYWYQQSLDQGLQFLIQYYNGEERAKGNILERFSAQQFPDLHSELNLSSLELGDSALYFCASSVASGGEAFFGQGTRLTVV.

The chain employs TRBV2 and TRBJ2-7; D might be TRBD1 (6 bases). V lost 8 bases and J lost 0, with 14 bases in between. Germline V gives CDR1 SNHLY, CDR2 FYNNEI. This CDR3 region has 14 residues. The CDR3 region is CASHGQQPSYEQYF. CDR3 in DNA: TGTGCCAGCCATGGACAGCAGCCCTCCTACGAGCAGTACTTC. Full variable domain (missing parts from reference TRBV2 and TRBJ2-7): EPEVTQTPSHQVTQMGQEVILRCVPISNHLYFYWYRQILGQKVEFLVSFYNNEISEKSEIFDDQFSVERPDGSNFTLKIRSTKLEDSAMYFCASHGQQPSYEQYFGPGTRLTVT.

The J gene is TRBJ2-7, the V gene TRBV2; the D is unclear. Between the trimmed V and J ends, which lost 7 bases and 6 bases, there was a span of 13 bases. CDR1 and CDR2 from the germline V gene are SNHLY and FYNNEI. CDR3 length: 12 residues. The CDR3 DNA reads TGTGCCAGCACTTCCTCGAGGTTCGAGCAGTACTTC. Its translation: CASTSSRFEQYF.

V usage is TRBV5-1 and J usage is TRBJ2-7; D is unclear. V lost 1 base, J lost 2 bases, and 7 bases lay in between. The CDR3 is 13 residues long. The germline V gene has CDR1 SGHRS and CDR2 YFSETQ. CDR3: CASSLLTAYEQYF. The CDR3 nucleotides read TGCGCCAGCAGCTTGTTAACAGCCTACGAGCAGTACTTC.

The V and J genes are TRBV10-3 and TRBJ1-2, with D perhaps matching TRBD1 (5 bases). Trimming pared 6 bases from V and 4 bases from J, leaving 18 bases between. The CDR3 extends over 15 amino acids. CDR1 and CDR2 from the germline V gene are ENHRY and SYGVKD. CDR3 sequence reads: CAISDAGSLSYGYTF. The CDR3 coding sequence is TGTGCCATCAGCGATGCAGGGTCCTTAAGCTATGGCTACACCTTC.

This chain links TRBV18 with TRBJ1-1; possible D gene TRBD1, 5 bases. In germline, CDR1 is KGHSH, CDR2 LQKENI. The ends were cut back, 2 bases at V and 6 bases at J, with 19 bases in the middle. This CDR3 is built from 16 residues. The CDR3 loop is CASSPTGEGSAPEAFF. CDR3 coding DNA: TGTGCCAGCTCACCAACGGGGGAGGGATCTGCCCCTGAAGCTTTCTTT.

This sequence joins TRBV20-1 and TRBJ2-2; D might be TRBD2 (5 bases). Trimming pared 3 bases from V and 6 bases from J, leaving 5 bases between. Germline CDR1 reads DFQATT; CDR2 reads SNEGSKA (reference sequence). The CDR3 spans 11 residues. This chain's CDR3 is CSAREAGELFF. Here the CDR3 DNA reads TGCAGTGCTAGGGAGGCCGGGGAGCTGTTTTTT.

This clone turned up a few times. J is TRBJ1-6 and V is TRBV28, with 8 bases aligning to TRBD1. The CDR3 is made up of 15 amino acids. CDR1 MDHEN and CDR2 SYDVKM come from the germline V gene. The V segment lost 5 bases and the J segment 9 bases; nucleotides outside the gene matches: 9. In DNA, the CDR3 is TGTGCCAGCAGTCCACACGGGACAGGCAGTTCACCCCTCCACTTT. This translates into CASSPHGTGSSPLHF. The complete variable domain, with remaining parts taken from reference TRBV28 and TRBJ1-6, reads DVKVTQSSRYLVKRTGEKVFLECVQDMDHENMFWYRQDPGLGLRLIYFSYDVKMKEKGDIPEGYSVSREKKERFSLILESASTNQTSMYLCASSPHGTGSSPLHFGNGTRLTVT.

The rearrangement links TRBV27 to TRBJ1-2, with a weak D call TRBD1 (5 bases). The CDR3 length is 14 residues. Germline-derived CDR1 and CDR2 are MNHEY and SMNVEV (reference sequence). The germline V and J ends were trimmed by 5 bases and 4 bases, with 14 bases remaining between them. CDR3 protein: CASSVGVGGYGYTF. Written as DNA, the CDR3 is TGTGCCAGCAGTGTAGGGGTGGGTGGCTATGGCTACACCTTC.

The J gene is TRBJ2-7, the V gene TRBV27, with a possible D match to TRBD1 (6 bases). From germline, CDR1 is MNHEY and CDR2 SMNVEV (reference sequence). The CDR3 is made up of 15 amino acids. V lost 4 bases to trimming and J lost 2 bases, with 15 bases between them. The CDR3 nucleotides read TGTGCCAGCAGTTCATGGACAGTCCCAACCTACGAGCAGTACTTC. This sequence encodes CASSSWTVPTYEQYF.

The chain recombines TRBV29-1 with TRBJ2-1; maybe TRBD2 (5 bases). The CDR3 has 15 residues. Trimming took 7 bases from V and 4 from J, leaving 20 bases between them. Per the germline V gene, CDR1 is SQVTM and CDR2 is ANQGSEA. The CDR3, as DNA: TGCAGCGCCTTAGGTGGGAGAAAGGGATACAATGAGCAGTTCTTC. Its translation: CSALGGRKGYNEQFF.

The CDR3: CASNTRGLGTEAFF. The DNA for the CDR3 is TGTGCCAGCAACACCCGGGGGTTGGGCACTGAAGCTTTCTTT. The rearrangement links TRBV7-2 to TRBJ1-1, with D maybe TRBD1 (5 bases). This CDR3 comprises 14 residues. V was pared by 7 bases and J by 4 bases, with 16 bases between. Per germline, CDR1 SGHTA and CDR2 FQGNSA.

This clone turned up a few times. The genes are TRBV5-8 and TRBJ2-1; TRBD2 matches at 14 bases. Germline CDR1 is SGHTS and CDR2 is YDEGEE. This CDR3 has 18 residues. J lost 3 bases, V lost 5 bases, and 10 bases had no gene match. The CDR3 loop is CASRPTGTSGSIYNEQFF. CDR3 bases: TGTGCCAGCAGACCGACAGGGACTAGCGGGAGCATCTACAATGAGCAGTTCTTC.

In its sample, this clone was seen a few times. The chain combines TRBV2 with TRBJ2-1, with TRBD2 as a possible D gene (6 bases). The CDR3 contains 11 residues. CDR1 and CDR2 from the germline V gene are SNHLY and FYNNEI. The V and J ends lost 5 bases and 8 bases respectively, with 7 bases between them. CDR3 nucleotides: TGTGCCAGCAGTCGGAGGGATGAGCAGTTCTTC. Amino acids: CASSRRDEQFF.